These T cell receptor beta chains were read from a single sample in a study of shared clonotypes between healthy human individuals. The data were produced by immunoSEQ multiplex PCR, yet TCRdb's version contains in-frame clones alone and is incomplete. The sample shows some 1.5 million clones, approximately 98% of them seen only once. Sequenced material: naive CD4+ T cells sorted from blood. These receptors all stem from a man aged 25-45 years in good health. CDR3s include the opening cysteine and the closing phenylalanine or tryptophan. Fields, in order: D gene, V gene, J gene, clone size, CDR3 protein, CDR3 DNA. D genes are given only for firm matches. A row's size may be missing; if present it is once, few, many or a size class.

D: .; V: TRBV20-1; J: TRBJ1-4; size: .; CDR3: CSAEGVKLFF; DNA: TGCAGTGCCGAGGGTGTTAAACTGTTTTTT
D: TRBD1; V: TRBV28; J: TRBJ1-5; size: .; CDR3: CASLGGVGQPQHF; DNA: TGTGCCAGCCTAGGGGGCGTGGGTCAGCCCCAGCATTTT
D: .; V: TRBV5-5; J: TRBJ1-2; size: .; CDR3: CASSCRGNYGYTF; DNA: TGTGCCAGCAGCTGCAGGGGCAACTATGGCTACACCTTC
D: .; V: TRBV4-1; J: TRBJ2-1; size: .; CDR3: CASSPTTQVYNEQFF; DNA: TGCGCCAGCAGCCCCACTACTCAAGTATACAATGAGCAGTTCTTC
D: .; V: TRBV7-2; J: TRBJ1-1; size: once; CDR3: CASSFDQGFTEAFF; DNA: TGTGCCAGCAGCTTTGACCAGGGGTTCACTGAAGCTTTCTTT
D: .; V: TRBV7-9; J: TRBJ2-1; size: .; CDR3: CASSLRRNEQFF; DNA: TGTGCCAGCAGCTTGAGGAGGAATGAGCAGTTCTTC
D: TRBD1; V: TRBV27; J: TRBJ1-5; size: .; CDR3: CASSFRGLGGERNQPQHF; DNA: TGTGCCAGCAGTTTCCGCGGCTTAGGGGGCGAACGCAATCAGCCCCAGCATTTT
D: TRBD2; V: TRBV19; J: TRBJ2-1; size: .; CDR3: CASRASGQLYNEQFF; DNA: TGTGCCAGTAGGGCTAGCGGGCAACTCTACAATGAGCAGTTCTTC
D: TRBD2; V: TRBV19; J: TRBJ2-7; size: .; CDR3: CASSIEAGTTYEQYF; DNA: TGTGCCAGTAGTATCGAGGCAGGGACTACCTACGAGCAGTACTTC
D: .; V: TRBV9; J: TRBJ1-4; size: .; CDR3: CASSVGTSTNEKLFF; DNA: TGTGCCAGCAGCGTAGGTACCTCAACTAATGAAAAACTGTTTTTT
D: .; V: TRBV15; J: TRBJ2-3; size: .; CDR3: CATTGRIFPDTQYF; DNA: TGTGCCACCACCGGGCGGATTTTCCCAGATACGCAGTATTTT
D: .; V: TRBV28; J: TRBJ2-3; size: once; CDR3: CATRLSAGRGDTQYF; DNA: TGTGCCACCCGACTTAGCGCGGGCCGGGGAGATACGCAGTATTTT
D: .; V: TRBV5-6; J: TRBJ2-1; size: .; CDR3: CASSRGIGTPGEQFF; DNA: TGTGCCAGCAGCCGGGGCATAGGGACGCCCGGTGAGCAGTTCTTC
D: .; V: TRBV14; J: TRBJ2-2; size: once; CDR3: CASRPTGNTGELFF; DNA: TGTGCCAGCAGGCCGACAGGGAACACCGGGGAGCTGTTTTTT
D: TRBD1; V: TRBV7-9; J: TRBJ1-2; size: .; CDR3: CASSLARGQDSYTF; DNA: TGTGCCAGCAGCTTAGCGAGAGGACAGGATAGCTACACCTTC
D: .; V: TRBV2; J: TRBJ2-7; size: once; CDR3: CASSVRGEQYF; DNA: TGTGCCAGCAGTGTCAGGGGCGAGCAGTACTTC
D: .; V: TRBV6-4; J: TRBJ2-7; size: .; CDR3: CASSCGVASYEQYF; DNA: TGTGCCAGCAGTTGTGGCGTGGCCTCCTACGAGCAGTACTTC
D: .; V: TRBV2; J: TRBJ2-3; size: .; CDR3: CASTTDSFTQYF; DNA: TGTGCCAGCACTACGGACAGCTTTACGCAGTATTTT
D: TRBD2; V: TRBV7-6; J: TRBJ2-3; size: .; CDR3: CASSQQLAGNTDTQYF; DNA: TGTGCCAGCAGCCAACAACTAGCGGGCAACACAGATACGCAGTATTTT
D: .; V: TRBV5-1; J: TRBJ2-1; size: .; CDR3: CASSLDPLSKSSEQFF; DNA: TGCGCCAGCAGCTTGGATCCCTTATCAAAATCTAGTGAGCAGTTCTTC
D: .; V: TRBV19; J: TRBJ2-2; size: once; CDR3: CASSINWNTGELFF; DNA: TGTGCCAGTAGTATAAATTGGAACACCGGGGAGCTGTTTTTT
D: TRBD2; V: TRBV2; J: TRBJ2-2; size: .; CDR3: CASRSFAGGIANTGELFF; DNA: TGTGCCAGCAGGAGCTTTGCGGGAGGAATCGCGAACACCGGGGAGCTGTTTTTT
D: TRBD2; V: TRBV29-1; J: TRBJ2-2; size: .; CDR3: CSVSSGIRSGELFF; DNA: TGCAGCGTTTCTAGCGGGATTCGGAGCGGGGAGCTGTTTTTT
D: .; V: TRBV19; J: TRBJ2-7; size: .; CDR3: CASSTSSEYEQYF; DNA: TGTGCCAGTAGTACGTCTAGCGAATACGAGCAGTACTTC
D: .; V: TRBV4-3; J: TRBJ1-4; size: .; CDR3: CASSQGGGKHEKLFF; DNA: TGCGCCAGCAGCCAAGGAGGGGGGAAGCATGAAAAACTGTTTTTT
D: .; V: TRBV18; J: TRBJ1-1; size: .; CDR3: CASSPASRGAGTEAFF; DNA: TGTGCCAGCTCACCAGCCTCACGGGGGGCCGGCACTGAAGCTTTCTTT
D: .; V: TRBV11-2; J: TRBJ1-4; size: .; CDR3: CASSLLPSTNEKLFF; DNA: TGTGCCAGCAGCTTACTCCCTTCAACTAATGAAAAACTGTTTTTT
D: .; V: TRBV6-1; J: TRBJ1-5; size: .; CDR3: CASSDWGNQPQHF; DNA: TGTGCCAGCAGTGATTGGGGAAATCAGCCCCAGCATTTT
D: TRBD2; V: TRBV5-1; J: TRBJ2-7; size: .; CDR3: CASSTAGGSYEQYF; DNA: TGCGCCAGCAGCACGGCGGGAGGGTCCTACGAGCAGTACTTC
D: TRBD2; V: TRBV19; J: TRBJ2-7; size: .; CDR3: CASSIIPAGEYEQYF; DNA: TGTGCCAGTAGTATCATCCCAGCGGGAGAATACGAGCAGTACTTC
D: TRBD1; V: TRBV13; J: TRBJ2-7; size: .; CDR3: CASSFGQAYEQYF; DNA: TGTGCCAGCAGCTTCGGACAGGCCTACGAGCAGTACTTC
D: TRBD2; V: TRBV5-4; J: TRBJ2-7; size: .; CDR3: CASSLGAGDEQYF; DNA: TGTGCCAGCAGCTTGGGGGCGGGGGACGAGCAGTACTTC
D: .; V: TRBV28; J: TRBJ2-7; size: .; CDR3: CASGLGFYEQYF; DNA: TGTGCCAGCGGTTTGGGGTTTTACGAGCAGTACTTC
D: .; V: TRBV5-6; J: TRBJ2-7; size: .; CDR3: CASSLAGGQRDEQYF; DNA: TGTGCCAGCAGCTTGGCCGGGGGGCAGCGCGACGAGCAGTACTTC
D: .; V: TRBV7-7; J: TRBJ2-1; size: .; CDR3: CASSPLQGGRGTLAANNEQFF; DNA: TGTGCTAGCAGCCCCTTACAGGGAGGACGGGGGACTTTAGCGGCGAACAATGAGCAGTTCTTC
D: TRBD1; V: TRBV19; J: TRBJ2-7; size: once; CDR3: CASSMAGGRLSEQYF; DNA: TGTGCCAGTAGTATGGCAGGGGGTCGTCTCTCCGAGCAGTACTTC
D: .; V: TRBV29-1; J: TRBJ2-4; size: .; CDR3: CSVGPNNGIQYF; DNA: TGCAGCGTTGGTCCTAATAACGGCATTCAGTACTTC